The entry below describes one T cell receptor beta chain. The record originates from a study of shared clonotypes between healthy human individuals. TCRdb's copy holds only in-frame clones and misses some; the assay was immunoSEQ multiplex PCR. The repertoire holds 2 million to 2.5 million clones, approximately 93% seen once, with around 0.4% in the top ten. CDR3 length: 12 amino acids. Germline V CDR1 and CDR2: GTSNPN, SVGIG (reference sequence). The V gene lost 0 bases and the J gene lost 8 bases, with 8 bases spanning the gap. The sequenced material came from naive CD4+ T cells from PBMCs. As to subset: CD45RA+ positively selected. The origin of this receptor is a young man in good health. Some clones in this sample may be carry-over from other donors' samples. The V call is TRBV30, the J call TRBJ2-1; D gene unclear. For the CDR3, the DNA is TGTGCCTGGAGTGTTCAATGGGATGAGCAGTTCTTC. Translating it yields CAWSVQWDEQFF.